This T cell receptor (beta chain) was obtained from a study of blood T cell repertoires in COVID-19. V lost 6 bases to trimming and J lost 3 bases, with 21 bases between them. The germline CDR1 and CDR2 sequences are MNHEY and SMNVEV (reference sequence). The CDR3 runs to 17 residues. Using immunoSEQ multiplex PCR, the repertoire was profiled, and TCRdb retains in-frame clones only, with some absent. This sample has tens of thousands of clones, with approximately 83% found just once. The rearrangement uses TRBV27 and TRBJ1-3, with D hard to call. This TCR came from a man aged 65 to 85 with acute or convalescent COVID-19. Sequencing input: peripheral blood. This chain's CDR3 is CASSRFSEMAHGNTIYF. The CDR3 DNA is TGTGCCAGCAGCCGATTCTCGGAGATGGCGCATGGAAACACCATATATTTT.